The entry that follows covers one TCR beta chain sequence. Its target is unknown. The data belong to a study of cytomegalovirus exposure and HLA in healthy donors. From germline, CDR1 is MNHNY and CDR2 SVGAGI (reference sequence). V shed 4 bases, J shed 4 bases, and the junction held 4 bases outside the gene matches. This CDR3 contains 13 residues. Study findings and constraints: Among TCR beta chains of equal frequency, HLA-associated ones were more clonally expanded in a later analysis. Accurate prediction of most subjects' HLA-A and HLA-B alleles from TCR beta sequences was reported.

Primers: 60 Vbeta forward and 13 Jbeta reverse. Profiling relied on immunoSEQ multiplex PCR, and the TCRdb table lists in-frame clones only, not all of them. The table has around 160,000 clones, roughly 80% seen once. This receptor was obtained from a woman in her forties in good health and CMV-seropositive. This chain connects TRBV6-6 to TRBJ2-7; 7 bases are shared with TRBD1. The sample comprised PBMCs. The CDR3 nucleotides read TGTGCCAGCAGTTTAGACAGGGTGTACGAGCAGTACTTC. Translation: CASSLDRVYEQYF.